This T cell receptor (beta chain) was sequenced for a study of cytomegalovirus exposure and HLA in healthy donors. Trimming pared 4 bases from V and 9 bases from J, leaving 14 bases between. Looked up from germline, CDR1 is SGHRS and CDR2 is YFSETQ. This CDR3 has 13 amino acids. The PCR had 60 Vbeta and 13 Jbeta primers. This table comes from immunoSEQ multiplex PCR, and its TCRdb copy is limited to in-frame clones, with some not included. The repertoire holds 75,000 to 90,000 clones, roughly 80% seen once, with around 4.5% in the top ten. The TCR sequence derives from a middle-aged man in good health and CMV-seronegative. The chain joins TRBV5-1 to TRBJ2-1; perhaps TRBD1 as D (6 bases). The specimen was PBMCs. The CDR3 here is CASSIDRSGEQFF. CDR3 bases: TGCGCCAGCAGCATCGACAGGTCGGGTGAGCAGTTCTTC. Variable domain in full (rest from reference TRBV5-1 and TRBJ2-1): KAGVTQTPRYLIKTRGQQVTLSCSPISGHRSVSWYQQTPGQGLQFLFEYFSETQRNKGNFPGRFSGRQFSNSRSEMNVSTLELGDSALYLCASSIDRSGEQFFGPGTRLTVL.